This T cell receptor beta chain was documented in a study of CD8 T cells in Susac syndrome. Study observations and caveats: It was acknowledged by the study that relatively few individuals were included in its TCR sequencing and HLA analysis.

As concerns this clonotype: Its antigen is still unknown.

Those who served as multiple sclerosis controls were treatment-naive patients with stable or active relapsing-remitting disease. CD8+ and CD4+ T cells were negatively isolated; TEMRA cells were FACS-enriched. Germline CDR1 reads SGHVS; CDR2 reads FNYEAQ. The CDR3 is 16 amino acids. Deletions cut 4 bases from V and 0 bases from J, with 15 bases between. Random hexamers were used to reverse transcribe roughly 0.5 to 1 ug of RNA. It was immunoSEQ multiplex PCR that amplified TCR beta CDR3 across 54 Vbeta and 13 Jbeta. TCRdb processed the immunoSEQ multiplex PCR reads anew with MiXCR; each CDR3 protein has one entry. The sample gives around 270,000 distinct CDR3 sequences, 89% of which show up once; approximately 0.18% is in the top ten.

Sequenced input: CD8+ T cells from PBMCs. The chain has TRBV7-6 and TRBJ1-1, with D tentatively TRBD1 (6 bases). The TCR comes from a human donor with multiple sclerosis. The CDR3 bases are TGTGCCAGCAGCTCCGCCGCCGGGACAATGAACACTGAAGCTTTCTTT. Its translation is CASSSAAGTMNTEAFF.